This T cell receptor beta chain originates from a study of blood T cell repertoires in COVID-19. Study in general: The United States, Italy and Spain provided the acute and convalescent COVID-19 samples. Sources were T cells, B-cell-depleted T cells, or PBMCs; the material itself was cDNA or gDNA.

Repertoires were generated with immunoSEQ multiplex PCR, while TCRdb's copy carries only in-frame clones and drops some. In the table there are 250,000 or so clones, over 75% of which are singletons. The CDR3 has 13 amino acids. Germline V CDR1 and CDR2: MNHEY, SVGEGT. The V gene lost 2 bases and the J gene lost 5 bases, with 10 bases spanning the gap. This clone was recorded only once. The chain uses TRBV6-2 or TRBV6-3 and TRBJ2-7, with D perhaps TRBD1 (6 bases). Material: peripheral blood. The source of this sequence is a man aged 25 to 40 who had recovered from COVID-19. The CDR3 DNA sequence: TGTGCCAGCAGTTACGGGTACAGGGACGAGCAGTACTTC. This gives the protein CASSYGYRDEQYF.